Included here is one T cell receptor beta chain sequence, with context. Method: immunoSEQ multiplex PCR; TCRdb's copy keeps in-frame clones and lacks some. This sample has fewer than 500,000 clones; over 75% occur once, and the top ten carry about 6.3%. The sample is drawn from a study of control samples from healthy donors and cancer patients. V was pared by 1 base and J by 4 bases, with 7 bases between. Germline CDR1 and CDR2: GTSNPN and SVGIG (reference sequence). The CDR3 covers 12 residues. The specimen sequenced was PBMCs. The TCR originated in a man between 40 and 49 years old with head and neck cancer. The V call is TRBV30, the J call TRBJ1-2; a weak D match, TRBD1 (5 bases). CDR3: CAWSGGGYGYTF. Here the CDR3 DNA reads TGTGCCTGGAGTGGGGGGGGCTATGGCTACACCTTC.